This entry lists 21 T cell receptor beta chains sequenced from one sample in a study of shared clonotypes between healthy human individuals. CD45RO-negative, CCR7-selected cells formed the naive CD8 fraction, which excluded terminally differentiated effector memory CD45RA+ cells. Only in-frame clones appear in the TCRdb table, and some are missing; sequencing was by immunoSEQ multiplex PCR. Here the sample spans about 2.1 million clones, just over 90% being singletons. Material: naive CD8+ T cells from PBMCs. All receptors come from a man between 18 and 35 years old in good health. Some clones in this sample may be carry-over from other donors' samples.

The V call is TRBV28, the J call TRBJ2-4; D is possibly TRBD1 (5 bases). Germline assignment: CDR1 MDHEN and CDR2 SYDVKM. The CDR3 spans 14 residues. V was clipped by 7 bases and J by 0 bases, with 10 bases between them. The CDR3 DNA sequence: TGTGCCAGCACTGACAGATTAGCCAAAAACATTCAGTACTTC. Its protein is CASTDRLAKNIQYF.

V usage is TRBV7-8 and J usage is TRBJ1-1; perhaps TRBD1 as D (6 bases). This CDR3 spans 15 amino acids. The germline V gene encodes CDR1 SGHVS and CDR2 FQNEAQ. V lost 7 bases to trimming and J lost 4 bases, with 19 bases between them. The DNA of the CDR3 is TGTGCCAGCAACCACTTTACAGGGTCGGGCACTGAAGCTTTCTTT. It codes for CASNHFTGSGTEAFF.

The rearrangement joins TRBV7-6 to TRBJ2-7; 10 positions match TRBD1. In germline, CDR1 is SGHVS, CDR2 FNYEAQ. J gave up 2 bases and V 5 bases, and 6 bases lay outside the gene matches. The CDR3 sequence is 15 residues long. Here the CDR3 DNA reads TGTGCCAGCAGCCCCGGGACAGGGGAGGCCTACGAGCAGTACTTC. It codes for CASSPGTGEAYEQYF.

The rearrangement uses TRBV27 and TRBJ1-1; D remains ambiguous. Trimming left V 3 bases short and J 0 bases short, with 11 bases between. The germline CDR1 and CDR2 sequences are MNHEY and SMNVEV (reference sequence). The CDR3 spans 15 residues. As DNA, the CDR3 is TGTGCCAGCAGTTTTGGTACGGCGTTGAACACTGAAGCTTTCTTT. Amino acid sequence: CASSFGTALNTEAFF.

CDR3 bases: TGTGCCAGCAGCACCACACAGGGGCGGAACACCGGGGAGCTGTTTTTT. It is translated as CASSTTQGRNTGELFF. The V call is TRBV7-3, the J call TRBJ2-2, with TRBD1 matching over 7 bases. V lost 5 bases to trimming and J lost 1 base; unmatched junction nucleotides: 7. CDR1 and CDR2 from the germline V gene are SGHTA and FQGTGA. The CDR3 loop spans 16 amino acids.

J is TRBJ2-5 and V is TRBV29-1; tentative D call: TRBD2 (6 bases). V shed 7 bases and J shed 2 bases, with 20 bases lying between them. The CDR3 covers 15 residues. Per the germline V gene, CDR1 is SQVTM and CDR2 is ANQGSEA. The CDR3 DNA reads as TGCAGCGCGTGGGGTCAGGGCGGGGTACAAGAGACCCAGTACTTC. Translated, it gives CSAWGQGGVQETQYF.

This chain joins TRBV7-9 and TRBJ1-1; 7 bases are shared with TRBD1. Germline values: CDR1 SEHNR, CDR2 FQNEAQ (reference sequence). This CDR3 region has 17 residues. Trimming cost V 5 bases and J 4 bases; bases outside gene matches: 16. The CDR3: CASSTNRGGLRGTEAFF. CDR3 in DNA: TGTGCCAGCAGCACGAACAGGGGTGGATTAAGAGGCACTGAAGCTTTCTTT.

With respect to this clone: The sample carries other DNA sequences with the same CDR3. The V gene is TRBV9, the J gene TRBJ2-2; no firm D call. V was trimmed by 2 bases and J by 2 bases, leaving 7 bases between them. The germline V gene encodes CDR1 SGDLS and CDR2 YYNGEE. The CDR3 is made up of 14 amino acids. CDR3 bases: TGTGCCAGCAGCGTCGGCGGAAACACCGGGGAGCTGTTTTTT. Its protein is CASSVGGNTGELFF.

The rearrangement uses TRBV27 and TRBJ2-7; 9 nucleotides match TRBD2. Germline loops: CDR1 MNHEY, CDR2 SMNVEV (reference sequence). The trim removed 6 bases at V and 3 bases at J, leaving 12 bases unmatched. The CDR3 sequence is 16 residues long. CDR3 in amino acids: CASRARLGLAFYEQYF. As DNA, the CDR3 is TGTGCCAGCAGGGCGCGACTAGGACTAGCGTTCTACGAGCAGTACTTC.

This chain joins TRBV2 and TRBJ1-2; the D is unclear. The CDR3 is made up of 15 amino acids. In germline, CDR1 is SNHLY, CDR2 FYNNEI. V lost 4 bases and J 4 bases, leaving 16 bases between the germline ends. The DNA of the CDR3 is TGTGCCAGCAGTGCTGGACCCAACCCAGGCTATGGCTACACCTTC. It yields the protein CASSAGPNPGYGYTF.

The chain has TRBV5-6 and TRBJ2-1, with TRBD2 identical over 7 bases. J gave up 2 bases and V 0 bases, and 14 bases lay outside the gene matches. This CDR3 contains 19 residues. The germline V gene has CDR1 SGHDT and CDR2 YYEEEE. CDR3 loop: CASSLERRAGRPPYNEQFF. DNA of the CDR3: TGTGCCAGCAGCTTGGAGAGGAGAGCGGGACGCCCTCCCTACAATGAGCAGTTCTTC. The complete variable domain, with remaining parts taken from reference TRBV5-6 and TRBJ2-1, reads DAGVTQSPTHLIKTRGQQVTLRCSPKSGHDTVSWYQQALGQGPQFIFQYYEEEERQRGNFPDRFSGHQFPNYSSELNVNALLLGDSALYLCASSLERRAGRPPYNEQFFGPGTRLTVL.

The chain employs TRBV6-5 and TRBJ2-7; TRBD1 is a possible D gene (6 bases). Germline V lookup: CDR1 MNHEY, CDR2 SVGAGI. This CDR3 comprises 14 residues. The ends were cut back, 4 bases at V and 4 bases at J, with 14 bases in the middle. The CDR3 region is CASSFRQVAYEQYF. The DNA for the CDR3 is TGTGCCAGCAGTTTTAGACAGGTAGCGTACGAGCAGTACTTC.

The chain joins TRBV18 to TRBJ2-1, with no clear D. V was trimmed by 6 bases and J by 6 bases, leaving 18 bases between them. This CDR3 spans 15 amino acids. Germline lookup yields CDR1 KGHSH and CDR2 LQKENI. For the CDR3, the DNA is TGTGCCAGCTCTCAGTTACGAGGCAACTTCAATGAGCAGTTCTTC. The encoded protein is CASSQLRGNFNEQFF.

As to this clone: Distinct nucleotide sequences in the sample also encode this CDR3. The chain employs TRBV9 and TRBJ1-1; D remains ambiguous. Germline V gives CDR1 SGDLS, CDR2 YYNGEE. V was cut by 3 bases and J by 3 bases, with 6 bases left in between. The CDR3 contains 12 residues. CDR3: CASSARDTEAFF. In nucleotides, the CDR3 is TGTGCCAGCAGCGCCCGGGACACTGAAGCTTTCTTT. The full variable domain, its missing parts supplied by reference TRBV9 and TRBJ1-1, is DSGVTQTPKHLITATGQRVTLRCSPRSGDLSVYWYQQSLDQGLQFLIQYYNGEERAKGNILERFSAQQFPDLHSELNLSSLELGDSALYFCASSARDTEAFFGQGTRLTVV.

The genes are TRBV5-6 and TRBJ1-1, with D perhaps matching TRBD1 (5 bases). Trimming stripped 3 bases from V and 0 bases from J, with 9 bases between. This CDR3 spans 14 amino acids. Germline assignment: CDR1 SGHDT and CDR2 YYEEEE. The CDR3 sequence is CASSWGSVNTEAFF. CDR3 DNA sequence: TGTGCCAGCAGCTGGGGCTCGGTGAACACTGAAGCTTTCTTT.

The genes are TRBV30 and TRBJ2-7; 9 bases fit TRBD1. Germline assignment: CDR1 GTSNPN and CDR2 SVGIG (reference sequence). V lost 3 bases and J lost 4; bases outside the gene matches: 7. The CDR3 has 14 amino acids. CDR3 residues: CAWRRGTGLYEQYF. CDR3 bases: TGTGCCTGGAGGAGGGGGACAGGGCTTTACGAGCAGTACTTC.

CDR3 nucleotide sequence: TGTGCCAGCAGCTCCCCGGGCGAGCAGTACTTC. It encodes CASSSPGEQYF. The chain has TRBV7-6 and TRBJ2-7; D remains unclear. CDR1 and CDR2 (germline): SGHVS, FNYEAQ. V was trimmed by 4 bases and J by 6 bases, leaving 7 bases between them. The CDR3 sequence is 11 residues long. The whole variable domain, filled in from reference TRBV7-6 and TRBJ2-7, reads GAGVSQSPRYKVTKRGQDVALRCDPISGHVSLYWYRQALGQGPEFLTYFNYEAQQDKSGLPNDRFSAERPEGSISTLTIQRTEQRDSAMYRCASSSPGEQYFGPGTRLTVT.

The J gene is TRBJ2-7, the V gene TRBV19, with D possibly matching TRBD2 (6 bases). Germline CDR1 is LNHDA and CDR2 is SQIVND (reference sequence). V dropped 2 bases and J dropped 5 bases, with 10 bases sitting between them. This CDR3 region has 13 residues. The CDR3 loop reads CASSIRAGHEQYF. For the CDR3, the DNA is TGTGCCAGTAGTATAAGAGCGGGCCACGAGCAGTACTTC.

The chain couples TRBV19 to TRBJ1-1; no definite D call. The germline V gene encodes CDR1 LNHDA and CDR2 SQIVND (reference sequence). Trimming removed 0 bases from V and 5 bases from J, with 10 bases in between. CDR3 size: 14 residues. The CDR3 loop is CASSIDPGSTEAFF. The CDR3 DNA reads as TGTGCCAGTAGTATAGATCCGGGCAGTACTGAAGCTTTCTTT.

The rearrangement joins TRBV5-1 to TRBJ2-2; D possibly matches TRBD1 or TRBD2 (6 bases each). The ends were cut back, 1 base at V and 3 bases at J, with 13 bases in the middle. This CDR3 is 16 amino acids long. Germline V CDR1 and CDR2: SGHRS, YFSETQ. The DNA for the CDR3 is TGCGCCAGCAGCTTGTGGGGGGCGGAGGACACCGGGGAGCTGTTTTTT. Translation gives CASSLWGAEDTGELFF.

The rearrangement links TRBV9 to TRBJ2-3; D unresolved. This CDR3 spans 16 amino acids. Germline V gene data show CDR1 as SGDLS and CDR2 as YYNGEE. V dropped 4 bases and J dropped 4 bases, with 19 bases sitting between them. The CDR3 DNA reads as TGTGCCAGCAGCCTTGGCAGGCCCCCTGCTGCAGATACGCAGTATTTT. This encodes CASSLGRPPAADTQYF.